These T cell receptor beta chains were read from a single sample in a study of tumor-infiltrating lymphocytes in primary liver carcinoma. TCRdb analysed the multiplex PCR reads with MiXCR anew, one entry per CDR3 protein. The repertoire holds about 84,000 distinct CDR3 sequences, with 65% to 80% as singletons. The sample taken for sequencing was liver tumor tissue from sampling region 1. Receptor source: a man aged 35 to 55 with primary liver carcinoma and hepatitis B virus infection. Each CDR3 is given with its conserved first and last residue. Fields, in order: CDR3 DNA, CDR3 protein, D gene, clone size, V gene, J gene. D genes are given only for firm matches. Size values are once, few and many counts, or a class for expanded clones, and some rows have none.

CDR3nt: TGCGCCAGCAGCCAGGATATCCCTCCCAGCGGGGAGCAGTACTTC
CDR3aa: CASSQDIPPSGEQYF
d_gene: .
abundance: .
v_gene: TRBV4-1
j_gene: TRBJ2-7

CDR3nt: TGTGCCAGCAGCTTAGATCTGGGGGTGGCTCAGCCCCAGCATTTT
CDR3aa: CASSLDLGVAQPQHF
d_gene: .
abundance: .
v_gene: TRBV11-3
j_gene: TRBJ1-5

CDR3nt: TGCGCCAACAGTTTAACTGACACTGCCTACGGGCAGTACTTC
CDR3aa: CANSLTDTAYGQYF
d_gene: .
abundance: .
v_gene: TRBV11-2
j_gene: TRBJ2-7

CDR3nt: TGTGCCAGCGATTCCGGGACTGTTTCCTACAATAAGCAGTTCTTC
CDR3aa: CASDSGTVSYNKQFF
d_gene: .
abundance: .
v_gene: TRBV6-6
j_gene: TRBJ2-1

CDR3nt: TGTACCAGCAGCTTTAAGAGCGGGGAGCTGTTTTTT
CDR3aa: CTSSFKSGELFF
d_gene: .
abundance: once
v_gene: TRBV7-9
j_gene: TRBJ2-2

CDR3nt: TGTGCCAGCAGCGAATTAGCTTGGGAGCAGTACTTC
CDR3aa: CASSELAWEQYF
d_gene: .
abundance: once
v_gene: TRBV12-3/TRBV12-4
j_gene: TRBJ2-7

CDR3nt: TGCGCCGTGCTATGGGAGAAAATTGATACGTACTATTTT
CDR3aa: CAVLWEKIDTYYF
d_gene: .
abundance: .
v_gene: TRBV10-1
j_gene: TRBJ2-3

CDR3nt: TGTGCCAGCAGTGAACCGGGTCTGGCCAAAAACATTCAGTGCTTC
CDR3aa: CASSEPGLAKNIQCF
d_gene: .
abundance: .
v_gene: TRBV6-1
j_gene: TRBJ2-4

CDR3nt: TGTGCCGGCAGCTACACGGGACAGGGGGCCATCATATACTTT
CDR3aa: CAGSYTGQGAIIYF
d_gene: TRBD1
abundance: once
v_gene: TRBV11-2
j_gene: TRBJ1-3

CDR3nt: TGTGCCAGCAGCCAAGATCACCGGGAGATGGTTGGAACAGAAACGCAATATTTT
CDR3aa: CASSQDHREMVGTETQYF
d_gene: .
abundance: .
v_gene: TRBV4-2
j_gene: TRBJ2-3

CDR3nt: TGTGTCAGCAGCTATTCGACTAGCGGGAGCTCCTACAATGAACAGTTCTTC
CDR3aa: CVSSYSTSGSSYNEQFF
d_gene: TRBD2
abundance: .
v_gene: TRBV7-9
j_gene: TRBJ2-1

CDR3nt: TGTGCCAGGAGCCGGACGGATAGGACGGAGTACTTC
CDR3aa: CARSRTDRTEYF
d_gene: .
abundance: .
v_gene: TRBV28
j_gene: TRBJ2-7

CDR3nt: TGCGCCAGCAGCCACCAGGGGGGCAATAACACTGAGCAGTTCTTC
CDR3aa: CASSHQGGNNTEQFF
d_gene: .
abundance: .
v_gene: TRBV4-1
j_gene: TRBJ2-1

CDR3nt: TGTGCCAGCAGCTTAGCTGGGGCCGGGAGCGAGCAGTACTTC
CDR3aa: CASSLAGAGSEQYF
d_gene: .
abundance: many
v_gene: TRBV7-9
j_gene: TRBJ2-7

CDR3nt: TGTGCCAGCAGCTTAAGGTCCGATTCTAGCACAGAAACGCAGTATTTT
CDR3aa: CASSLRSDSSTETQYF
d_gene: .
abundance: .
v_gene: TRBV11-2
j_gene: TRBJ2-3

CDR3nt: TGTGCCAGCAGTGCCGGTTACAGGTCCTACAATGAGCAGTTCTTC
CDR3aa: CASSAGYRSYNEQFF
d_gene: .
abundance: .
v_gene: TRBV5-4
j_gene: TRBJ2-1

CDR3nt: TGTGCCAGCAGTGATCCGGGACTAGATCCGTTCTTC
CDR3aa: CASSDPGLDPFF
d_gene: TRBD2
abundance: .
v_gene: TRBV7-6
j_gene: TRBJ2-1

CDR3nt: TGTGCCAGCGGCGGCAGAGCCTACGAGCAGTACTTC
CDR3aa: CASGGRAYEQYF
d_gene: .
abundance: many
v_gene: TRBV2
j_gene: TRBJ2-7